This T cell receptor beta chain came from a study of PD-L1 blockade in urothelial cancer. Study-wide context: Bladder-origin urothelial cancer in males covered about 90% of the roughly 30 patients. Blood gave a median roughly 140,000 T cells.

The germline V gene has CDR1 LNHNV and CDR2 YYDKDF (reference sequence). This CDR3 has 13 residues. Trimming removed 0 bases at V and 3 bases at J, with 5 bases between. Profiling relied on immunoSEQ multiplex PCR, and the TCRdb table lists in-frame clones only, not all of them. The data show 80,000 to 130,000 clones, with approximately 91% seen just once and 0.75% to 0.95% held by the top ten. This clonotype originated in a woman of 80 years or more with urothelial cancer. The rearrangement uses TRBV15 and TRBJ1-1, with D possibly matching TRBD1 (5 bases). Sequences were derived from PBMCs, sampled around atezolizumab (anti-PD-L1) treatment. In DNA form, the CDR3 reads TGTGCCACCAGCAGAGACAGGGACACTGAAGCTTTCTTT. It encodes CATSRDRDTEAFF.